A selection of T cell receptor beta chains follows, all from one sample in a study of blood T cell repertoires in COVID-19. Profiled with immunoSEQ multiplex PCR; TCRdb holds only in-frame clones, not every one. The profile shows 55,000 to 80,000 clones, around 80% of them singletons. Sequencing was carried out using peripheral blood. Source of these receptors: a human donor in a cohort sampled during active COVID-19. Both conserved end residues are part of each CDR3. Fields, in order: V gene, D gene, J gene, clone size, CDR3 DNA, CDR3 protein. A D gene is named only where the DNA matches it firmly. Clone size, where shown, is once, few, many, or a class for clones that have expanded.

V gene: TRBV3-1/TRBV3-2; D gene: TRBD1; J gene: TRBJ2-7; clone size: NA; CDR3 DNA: TGTGCCAGCAGCCAAGACGGGACAGGCCACGAGCAGTACTTC; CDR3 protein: CASSQDGTGHEQYF
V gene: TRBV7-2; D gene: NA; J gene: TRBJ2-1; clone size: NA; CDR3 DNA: TGTGCCAGCAGCCTTAGCGAGTACAATGAGCAGTTCTTC; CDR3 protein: CASSLSEYNEQFF
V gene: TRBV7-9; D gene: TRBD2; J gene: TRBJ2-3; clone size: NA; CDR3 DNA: TGTGCCAGCAGCCGAGCGGGGACTAGCGGGTTTATTTACGGAGATACGCAGTATTTT; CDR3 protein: CASSRAGTSGFIYGDTQYF
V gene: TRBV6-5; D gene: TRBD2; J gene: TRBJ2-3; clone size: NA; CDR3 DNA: TGTGCCAGCAGTTCTGGGGGACTAGCGGCGCACACGCAGTATTTT; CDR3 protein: CASSSGGLAAHTQYF
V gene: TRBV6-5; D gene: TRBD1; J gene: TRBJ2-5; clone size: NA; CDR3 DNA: TGTGCCAGCAGTTACGGGACAGCAGTAGAGACCCAGTACTTC; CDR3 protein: CASSYGTAVETQYF
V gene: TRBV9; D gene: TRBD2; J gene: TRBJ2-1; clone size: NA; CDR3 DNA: TGTGCCAGCAGCGGATTACCTCTACTTGCGGGAGGGACCTACAATGAGCAGTTCTTC; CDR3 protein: CASSGLPLLAGGTYNEQFF
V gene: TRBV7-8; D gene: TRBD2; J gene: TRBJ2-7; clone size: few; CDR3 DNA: TGTGCCAGCAGCACCCAAGGGAGGGCGAGCGAGCAGTACTTC; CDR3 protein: CASSTQGRASEQYF
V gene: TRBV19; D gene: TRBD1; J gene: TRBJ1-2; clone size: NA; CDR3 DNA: TGTGCCAGTGCCGATCCGGGACAGGGGCGCTATGGCTACACCTTC; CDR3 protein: CASADPGQGRYGYTF
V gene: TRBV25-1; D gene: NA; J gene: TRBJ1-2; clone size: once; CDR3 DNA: TGTGCCATCCTAACGCCGGGGGGCTACACCTTC; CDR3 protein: CAILTPGGYTF
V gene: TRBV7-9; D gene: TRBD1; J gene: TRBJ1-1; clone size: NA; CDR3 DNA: TGTGCCAGCGTAAACGGGGGGGCGACAGGGGGAGCTTTCTTT; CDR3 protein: CASVNGGATGGAFF
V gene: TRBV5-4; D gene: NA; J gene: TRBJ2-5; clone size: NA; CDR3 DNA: TGTGCCAGCAGCGAGACATTACAAGAGACCCAGTACTTC; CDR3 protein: CASSETLQETQYF
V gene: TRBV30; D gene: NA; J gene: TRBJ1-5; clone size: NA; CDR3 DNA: TGTGCCTGGGAGGACAAGGGGAACAATCAGCCCCAGCATTTT; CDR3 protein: CAWEDKGNNQPQHF
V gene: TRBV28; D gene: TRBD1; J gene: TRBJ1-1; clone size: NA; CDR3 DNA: TGTGCCAGCAGTTTAGGGACAGGGGGCAGGGAAGCTTTCTTT; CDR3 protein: CASSLGTGGREAFF
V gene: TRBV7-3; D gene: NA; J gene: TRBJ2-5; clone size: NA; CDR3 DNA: TGTGCCAGCAGCTTAATGGTCGGAGAGACCCAGTACTTC; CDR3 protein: CASSLMVGETQYF
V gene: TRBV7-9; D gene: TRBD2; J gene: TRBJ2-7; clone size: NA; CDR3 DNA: TGTGCCAGCAGCCCCGGGACTATGGAAGGAGGGCAGTACTTC; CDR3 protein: CASSPGTMEGGQYF
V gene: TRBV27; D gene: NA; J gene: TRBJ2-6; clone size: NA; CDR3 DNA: TGTGCCAGCAGGTCCGGGGGAGGATATTCTGGGGCCAACGTCCTGACTTTC; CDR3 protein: CASRSGGGYSGANVLTF
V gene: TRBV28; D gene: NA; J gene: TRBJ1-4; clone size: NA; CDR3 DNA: TGTGCCAGCACCTCCGCGGGGCATGCAACTAATGAAAAACTGTTTTTT; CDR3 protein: CASTSAGHATNEKLFF
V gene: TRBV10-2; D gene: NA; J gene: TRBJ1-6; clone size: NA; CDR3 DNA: TGCGCCAGCAAAACCGTACTGGGAGGGGTATCACCCCTCCACTTT; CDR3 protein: CASKTVLGGVSPLHF
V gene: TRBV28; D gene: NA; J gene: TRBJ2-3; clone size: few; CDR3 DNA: TGTGCCAGCAGTGGGGCGGGAAGCACAGATACGCAGTATTTT; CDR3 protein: CASSGAGSTDTQYF
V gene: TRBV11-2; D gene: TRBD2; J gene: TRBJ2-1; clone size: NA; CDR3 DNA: TGTGCCAGCAGCCCCCTTAGCGGGAGACTCTACAATGAGCAGTTCTTC; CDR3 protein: CASSPLSGRLYNEQFF
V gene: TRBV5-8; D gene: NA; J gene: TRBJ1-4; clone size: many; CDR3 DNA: TGTGCCAGCAGCCGCAGGGCGGGGGTTAATGAAAAACTGTTTTTT; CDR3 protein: CASSRRAGVNEKLFF
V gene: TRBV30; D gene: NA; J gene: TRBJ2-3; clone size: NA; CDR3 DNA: TGTGCCTGGCGGGACTTCAAGAACACAGATACGCAGTATTTT; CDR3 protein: CAWRDFKNTDTQYF
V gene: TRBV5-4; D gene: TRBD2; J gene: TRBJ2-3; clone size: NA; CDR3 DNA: TGTGCCAGCAGCTTGGAGCGGGAGGGCCGAACAGATACGCAGTATTTT; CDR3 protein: CASSLEREGRTDTQYF
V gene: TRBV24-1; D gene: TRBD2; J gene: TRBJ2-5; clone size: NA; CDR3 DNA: TGTGCCACCAATATTCGGCTTCTAGCGGGACAAGAGACCCAGTACTTC; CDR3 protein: CATNIRLLAGQETQYF
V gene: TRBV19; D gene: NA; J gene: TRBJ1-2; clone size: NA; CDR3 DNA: TGTGCCAGTAGTCCGCAGGACAGTCTTGGCTACACCTTC; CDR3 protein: CASSPQDSLGYTF
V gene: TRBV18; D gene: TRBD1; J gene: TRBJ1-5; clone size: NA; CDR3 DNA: TGTGCCAGCTCAACGGGACAGGTCCAGCCCCAGCATTTT; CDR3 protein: CASSTGQVQPQHF
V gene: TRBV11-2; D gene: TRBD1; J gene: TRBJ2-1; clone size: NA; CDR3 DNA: TGTGCCAGCAGCAACCATCCCTCAGGGGGAATATACAATGAGCAGTTCTTC; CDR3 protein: CASSNHPSGGIYNEQFF
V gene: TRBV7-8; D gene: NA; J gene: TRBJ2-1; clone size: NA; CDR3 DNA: TGTGCCAGCAGCTCGGGTAGGGGTGAGCAGTTCTTC; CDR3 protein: CASSSGRGEQFF
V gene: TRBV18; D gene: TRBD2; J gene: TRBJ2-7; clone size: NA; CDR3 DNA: TGTGCCAGCTCACCACTTGCTAGCGGAGCCTACGAGCAGTACTTC; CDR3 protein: CASSPLASGAYEQYF
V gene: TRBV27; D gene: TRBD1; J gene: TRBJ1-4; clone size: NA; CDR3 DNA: TGTGCCAGCAGTTTGACAGGGGTGGGTGAAAAACTGTTTTTT; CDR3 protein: CASSLTGVGEKLFF
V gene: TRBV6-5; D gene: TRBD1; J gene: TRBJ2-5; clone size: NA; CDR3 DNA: TGTGCCAGCAGGAAAGACAGGGGGCGGCAAGAGACCCAGTACTTC; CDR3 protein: CASRKDRGRQETQYF
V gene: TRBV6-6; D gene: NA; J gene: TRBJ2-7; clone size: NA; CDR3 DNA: TGTGCCAGCAGTTACTCCCTAGTCCGAGACTACGAGCAGTACTTC; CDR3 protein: CASSYSLVRDYEQYF
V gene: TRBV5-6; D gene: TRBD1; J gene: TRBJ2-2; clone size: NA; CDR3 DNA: TGTGCCAGCAGCCTACAGGGGCTGTCCACCGGGGAGCTGTTTTTT; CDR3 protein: CASSLQGLSTGELFF
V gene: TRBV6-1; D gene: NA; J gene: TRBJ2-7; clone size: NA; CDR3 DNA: TGTGCCAGCAGTGCCGGGGGTGGAAGGAAATCCTACGAGCAGTACTTC; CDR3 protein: CASSAGGGRKSYEQYF
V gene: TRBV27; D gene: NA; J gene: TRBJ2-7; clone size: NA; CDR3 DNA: TGTGCCAGCAGGAACCGAGGACAATCCTACGAGCAGTACTTC; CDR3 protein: CASRNRGQSYEQYF
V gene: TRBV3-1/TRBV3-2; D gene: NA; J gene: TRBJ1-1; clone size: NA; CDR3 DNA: TGTGCCAGCAGCACCACAGCGAACACTGAAGCTTTCTTT; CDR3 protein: CASSTTANTEAFF
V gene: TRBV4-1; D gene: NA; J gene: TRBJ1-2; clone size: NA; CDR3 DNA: TGCGCCAGCAGCCAAGAAGGGGCGCTGGGCCCAGACCCCTATGGCTACACCTTC; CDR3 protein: CASSQEGALGPDPYGYTF
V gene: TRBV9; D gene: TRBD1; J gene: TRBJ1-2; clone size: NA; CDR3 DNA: TGTGCCAGCAGCGTAGACCCAGAGAACAGGGGGCCCAGCTATGGCTACACCTTC; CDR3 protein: CASSVDPENRGPSYGYTF
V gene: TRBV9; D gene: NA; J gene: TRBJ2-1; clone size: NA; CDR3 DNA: TGTGCCAGCAGCGTAGAGTTTGCGGGACCTAACAATGAGCAGTTCTTC; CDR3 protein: CASSVEFAGPNNEQFF
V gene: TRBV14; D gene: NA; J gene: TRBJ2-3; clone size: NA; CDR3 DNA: TGTGCCAGCAGCCCCATGGTGTATAGCGGTTACACAGATACGCAGTATTTT; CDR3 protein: CASSPMVYSGYTDTQYF
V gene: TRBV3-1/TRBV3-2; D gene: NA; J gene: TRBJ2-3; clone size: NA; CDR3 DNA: TGTGCCAGCAGCCAAGGGGGGGTTGGGGCCATCACAGATACGCAGTATTTT; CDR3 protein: CASSQGGVGAITDTQYF
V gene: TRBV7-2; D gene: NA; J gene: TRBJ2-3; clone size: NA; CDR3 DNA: TGTGCCAGCAGCTTAGATGATAGCGCCGACTGGAGCACAGATACGCAGTATTTT; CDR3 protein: CASSLDDSADWSTDTQYF
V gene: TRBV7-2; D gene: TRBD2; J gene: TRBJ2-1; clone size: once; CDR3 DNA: TGTGCCAGCAGCTTAGGCTGGGCGGGGAGGGGGCAGTTCTTC; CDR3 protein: CASSLGWAGRGQFF
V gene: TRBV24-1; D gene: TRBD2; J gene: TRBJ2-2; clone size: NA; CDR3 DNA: TGTGCCACCAGTGACCTGACTAGCCTGAACACCGGGGAGCTGTTTTTT; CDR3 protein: CATSDLTSLNTGELFF
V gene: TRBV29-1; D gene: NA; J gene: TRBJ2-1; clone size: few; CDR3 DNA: TGCAGCGCCCGAGGCAGTTTTCTCTACAATGAGCAGTTCTTC; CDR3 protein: CSARGSFLYNEQFF
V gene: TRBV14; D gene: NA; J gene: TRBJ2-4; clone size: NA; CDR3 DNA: TGTGCCAGCAGCCCTCGTCCAGGGGAAGGAAACGCCAAAAACATTCAGTACTTC; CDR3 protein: CASSPRPGEGNAKNIQYF
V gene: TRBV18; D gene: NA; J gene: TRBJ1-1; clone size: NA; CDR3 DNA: TGTGCCAGTCAACCAGCGGTGGGGAACACTGAAGCTTTCTTT; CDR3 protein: CASQPAVGNTEAFF
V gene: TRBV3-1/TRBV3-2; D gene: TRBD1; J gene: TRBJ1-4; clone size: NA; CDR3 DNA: TGTGCCAGCAGCCCGGGACAGGGGGGAACAACTAATGAAAAACTGTTTTTT; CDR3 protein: CASSPGQGGTTNEKLFF
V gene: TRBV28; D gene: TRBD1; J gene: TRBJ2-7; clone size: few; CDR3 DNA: TGTGCCAGCAGTTACCCCATCCTCAACCGGGACAGGGTCCCCTACGAGCAGTACTTC; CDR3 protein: CASSYPILNRDRVPYEQYF
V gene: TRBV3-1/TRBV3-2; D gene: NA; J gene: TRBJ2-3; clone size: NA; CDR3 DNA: TGTGCCAGCAGCCGCGCGGGTGGGTCGTTGGATACGCAGTATTTT; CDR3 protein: CASSRAGGSLDTQYF
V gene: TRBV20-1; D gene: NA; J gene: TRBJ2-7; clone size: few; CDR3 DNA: TGCAGTGCTAGTACTCTTTCTTCCTACGAGCAGTACTTC; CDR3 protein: CSASTLSSYEQYF
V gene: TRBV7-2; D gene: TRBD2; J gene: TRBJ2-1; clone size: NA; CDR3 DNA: TGTGCCAGCAGCCCTCAGGGTCTAGCGGGATTGATCTCCTACAATGAGCAGTTCTTC; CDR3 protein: CASSPQGLAGLISYNEQFF
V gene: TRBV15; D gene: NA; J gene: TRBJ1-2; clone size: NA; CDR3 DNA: TGTGCCACCAGCAGAGGACCGGGGGGAGGCTATGGCTACACCTTC; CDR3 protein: CATSRGPGGGYGYTF
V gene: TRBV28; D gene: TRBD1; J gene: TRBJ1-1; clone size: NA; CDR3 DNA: TGTGCCAGCAGTTTCGAAGGACAGGGGGACACTGAAGCTTTCTTT; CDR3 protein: CASSFEGQGDTEAFF
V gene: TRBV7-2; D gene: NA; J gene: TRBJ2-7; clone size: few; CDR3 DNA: TGTGCCAGCAGCTTTGGGGGGAGCTCCTACGAGCAGTACTTC; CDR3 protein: CASSFGGSSYEQYF
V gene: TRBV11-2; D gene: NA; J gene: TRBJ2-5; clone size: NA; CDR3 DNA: TGTGCCAGCAGCTTAGGCAGGGCGAGTGCAGAGACCCAGTACTTC; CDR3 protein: CASSLGRASAETQYF